Sequencing of this TCR beta chain was carried out in a study of response to subunit inactivated influenza vaccine. Study findings and constraints: After each seasonal influenza vaccination, few new T cells are recruited, the authors suggested.

One entry per CDR3 protein results from TCRdb running MiXCR on the RT-PCR reads. Counted here are 500,000 or so distinct CDR3 sequences, about 15% occurring once; the ten biggest clones make up 3%. This clonotype was seen at least ten times. Its cognate antigen is unknown. CDR3 size: 13 residues. Germline V gene sequence: CDR1 ENHRY, CDR2 SYGVKD. Trimming took 5 bases from V and 4 from J, leaving 9 bases between them. The chain has TRBV10-3 and TRBJ1-5, with D possibly TRBD1 on 5 matching bases. This receptor was taken from a man between 50 and 75 years old who received an inactivated influenza vaccine. Sequencing used CD4+ T cells sorted from PBMCs, obtained roughly 24 months after vaccination. CDR3: CAISPGLNQPQHF. The CDR3 coding sequence is TGTGCCATCAGTCCAGGGTTGAATCAGCCCCAGCATTTT.